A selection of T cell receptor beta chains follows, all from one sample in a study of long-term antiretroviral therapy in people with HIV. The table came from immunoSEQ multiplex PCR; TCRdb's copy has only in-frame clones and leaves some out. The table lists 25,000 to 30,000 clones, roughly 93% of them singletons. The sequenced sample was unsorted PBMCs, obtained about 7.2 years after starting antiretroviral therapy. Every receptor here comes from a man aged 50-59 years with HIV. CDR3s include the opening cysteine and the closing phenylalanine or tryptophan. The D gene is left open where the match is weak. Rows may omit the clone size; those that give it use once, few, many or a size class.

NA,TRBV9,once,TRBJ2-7,TGTGCCAGCAGCGAAAGCAGGAGAGGGTACGAGCAGTACTTC,CASSESRRGYEQYF
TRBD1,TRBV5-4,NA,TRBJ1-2,TGTGCCAGCAGCTACGCCGGGACAGCAGAAACTAATGGCTACACCTTC,CASSYAGTAETNGYTF
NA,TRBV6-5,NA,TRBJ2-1,TGTGCCAGCAGCCGACAGGCCTACAATGAGCAGTTCTTC,CASSRQAYNEQFF
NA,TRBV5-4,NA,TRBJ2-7,TGTGCCAGCAGCTTGGACAGCCTCTACGAGCAGTACTTC,CASSLDSLYEQYF
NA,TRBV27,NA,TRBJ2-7,TGTGCCAGCAGAACCGGAGGGGCGAGTCCCTACGAGCAGTACTTC,CASRTGGASPYEQYF
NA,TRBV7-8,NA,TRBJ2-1,TGTGCCAGCAGCTTAGAGGCGGGCTACAATGAGCAGTTCTTC,CASSLEAGYNEQFF
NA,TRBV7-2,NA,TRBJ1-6,TGTGCCAGCAGCTTAGATATTTCACCCCTCCACTTT,CASSLDISPLHF
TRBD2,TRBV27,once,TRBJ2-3,TGTGCCAGCAGTCCAACCAGGCTAGCGGGGAGCACGCAGTATTTT,CASSPTRLAGSTQYF
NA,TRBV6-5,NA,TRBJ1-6,TGTGCCAGCAGGCCCCCGGGAGCTTCACCCCTCCACTTT,CASRPPGASPLHF
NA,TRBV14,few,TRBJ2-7,TGTGCCAGCAGCCCCGGAGGGTGGAGTGGGCAGTACTTC,CASSPGGWSGQYF
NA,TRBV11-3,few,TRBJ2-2,TGTGCCAGCAGCTATGAAACCGGGGAGCTGTTTTTT,CASSYETGELFF
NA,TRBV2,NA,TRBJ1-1,TGTGCCAGCAGTGACAGGGGAATAAACACTGAAGCTTTCTTT,CASSDRGINTEAFF
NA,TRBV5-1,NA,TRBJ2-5,TGCGCCAGCAGACCCGACACGACTGGTGAGCAGTACTTC,CASRPDTTGEQYF
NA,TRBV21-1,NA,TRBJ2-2,TGTGCCAGCCTCAACCCGGTACTAGCGGGGCTGAACACCGGGGAGCTGTTTTTT,CASLNPVLAGLNTGELFF
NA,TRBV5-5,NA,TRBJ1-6,TGTGCCAGCAGCTTGGAGTACCGGGGGAGCTCCTATAATTCACCCCTCCACTTT,CASSLEYRGSSYNSPLHF
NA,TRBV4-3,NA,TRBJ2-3,TGCGCCAGCAGCCTGCAAGGTGGCACAGATACGCAGTATTTT,CASSLQGGTDTQYF
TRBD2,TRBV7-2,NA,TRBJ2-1,TGTGCCAGCAGACTAGCGGGGTACAATGAGCAGTTCTTC,CASRLAGYNEQFF
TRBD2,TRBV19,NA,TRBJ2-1,TGTGCCAGTAGTCCTAGCGGGGGGCCTCTCAATGAGCAGTTCTTC,CASSPSGGPLNEQFF
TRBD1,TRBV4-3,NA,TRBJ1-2,TGCGCCAGCAGCCAAGACGGGACAGCGGAGAACTATGGCTACACCTTC,CASSQDGTAENYGYTF
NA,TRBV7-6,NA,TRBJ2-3,TGTGCCAGCAGCCGTTTTGCCGGGAACACAGATACGCAGTATTTT,CASSRFAGNTDTQYF
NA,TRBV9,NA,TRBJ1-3,TGTGCCAGCAGCGTAGATGGGGCTACTGGAAACACCATATATTTT,CASSVDGATGNTIYF
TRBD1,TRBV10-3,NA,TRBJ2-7,TGTGCCATCAGTGATCAAGAGACAGGGTGGTCCTTGGAGCAGTACTTC,CAISDQETGWSLEQYF
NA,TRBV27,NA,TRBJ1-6,TGTGCCAGCAGTAGGCTTGAAGGGAAGGGTTCACCCCTCCACTTT,CASSRLEGKGSPLHF
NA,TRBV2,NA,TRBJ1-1,TGTGCCAGCAGGCTCGGAAGGACTGAAGCTTTCTTT,CASRLGRTEAFF
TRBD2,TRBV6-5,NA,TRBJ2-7,TGTGCCAGCTACCGGGGGGGTGGGCTGGGGGAGCAGTACTTC,CASYRGGGLGEQYF
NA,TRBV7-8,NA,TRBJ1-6,TGTGCCAGCAGCCCCGCAGTGCTCAATTCACCCCTCCACTTT,CASSPAVLNSPLHF
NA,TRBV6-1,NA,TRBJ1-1,TGTGCCAGCAGGGACAGATCGAACACTGAAGCTTTCTTT,CASRDRSNTEAFF
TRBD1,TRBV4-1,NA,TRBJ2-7,TGCGCCAGCAGCCAAGGGGGACAGTCAGTTTCCTACGAGCAGTACTTC,CASSQGGQSVSYEQYF
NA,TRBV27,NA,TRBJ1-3,TGTGCCAGCAGTCCACAGGCCCCCGACACCATAGGTGGAAACACCATATATTTT,CASSPQAPDTIGGNTIYF
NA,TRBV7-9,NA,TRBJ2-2,TGTGCCAGCAGCTTGAGCCCAACGAACACCGGGGAGCTGTTTTTT,CASSLSPTNTGELFF
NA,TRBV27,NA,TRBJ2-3,TGTGCCAGCCAAAAGGGCGGGGGCACAGATACGCAGTATTTT,CASQKGGGTDTQYF
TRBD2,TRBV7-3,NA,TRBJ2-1,TGTGCCAGCAGCTTAGGAGCGGGGATGTCCTACAATGAGCAGTTCTTC,CASSLGAGMSYNEQFF
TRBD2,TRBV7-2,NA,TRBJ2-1,TGTGCCAGCAGTTACGCGGGACTAGCGGACAATGAGCAGTTCTTC,CASSYAGLADNEQFF
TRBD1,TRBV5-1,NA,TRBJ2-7,TGCGCCAGCAGCTTGAGGGGGACAGGGGACTACGAGCAGTACTTC,CASSLRGTGDYEQYF
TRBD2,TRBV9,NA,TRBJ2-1,TGTGCCAGCAGCCCGCCTAGCGGGGGGGCCGGTGAGCAGTTCTTC,CASSPPSGGAGEQFF
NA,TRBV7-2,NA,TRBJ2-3,TGTGCCAGCAGCTTAGTTCCTCGGGCGTCCACAGATACGCAGTATTTT,CASSLVPRASTDTQYF
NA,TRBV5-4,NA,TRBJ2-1,TGTGCCAGCAGACGCACAGGGAATGAGCAGTTCTTC,CASRRTGNEQFF
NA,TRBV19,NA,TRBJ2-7,TGTGCCAGTAGTGTTTCAGGAGGCGAGCAGTACTTC,CASSVSGGEQYF
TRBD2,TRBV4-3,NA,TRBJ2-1,TGCGCCAGCAGCCAAGATCTCCGGGGGGGCCACAATGAGCAGTTCTTC,CASSQDLRGGHNEQFF
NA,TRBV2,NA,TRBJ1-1,TGTGCCAGCATCGGACATTCTGGGGGACGCGCTTTCTTT,CASIGHSGGRAFF
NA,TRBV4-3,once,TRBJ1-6,TGCGCCAGCAGCCCGTCTGGGGGCACCGCACCCCTCCACTTT,CASSPSGGTAPLHF
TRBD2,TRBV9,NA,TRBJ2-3,TGTGCCAGCAGCGTAACATCCGGGACTAGCGGAGCTAGCACAGATACGCAGTATTTT,CASSVTSGTSGASTDTQYF
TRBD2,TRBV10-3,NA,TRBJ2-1,TGTGCCATCAGTGAAGAACTAGCGATGAACAATGAGCAGTTCTTC,CAISEELAMNNEQFF
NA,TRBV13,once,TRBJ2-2,TGTGCCAGCAGCTTAGAGGGAGCGGCGAACACCGGGGAGCTGTTTTTT,CASSLEGAANTGELFF
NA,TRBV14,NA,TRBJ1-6,TGTGCCAGCAACCCTCGGAGGAGCGGCAGAAATAATTCACCCCTCCACTTT,CASNPRRSGRNNSPLHF
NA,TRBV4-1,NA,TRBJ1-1,TGCGCCAGCAGCCAAGGTTTGGGGAACACTGAAGCTTTCTTT,CASSQGLGNTEAFF
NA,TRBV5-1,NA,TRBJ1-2,TGCGCCAGCAGCTTGGTTGTCGGCGAATTCTATGGCTACACCTTC,CASSLVVGEFYGYTF
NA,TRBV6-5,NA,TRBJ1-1,TGTGCCAGCAGTTACTCGAGTGCAGGAGGCACTGAAGCTTTCTTT,CASSYSSAGGTEAFF
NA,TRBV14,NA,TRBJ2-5,TGTGCCAGCAGCCAAGATCTGGGCCAAACAGAGACCCAGTACTTC,CASSQDLGQTETQYF
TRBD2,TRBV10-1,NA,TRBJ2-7,TGCGCCAGCAGTGGACCGCGGGGGGGTGAGCAGTACTTC,CASSGPRGGEQYF
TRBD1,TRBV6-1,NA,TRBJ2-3,TGTGCCAGCAGTGAAATTAGGGGGCGTACAGATACGCAGTATTTT,CASSEIRGRTDTQYF